A single sample is the source of the 22 T cell receptor beta chains below, sequenced in a study of blood T cell repertoires in COVID-19. TCRdb's table, derived via immunoSEQ multiplex PCR, lists solely in-frame clones and lacks some. The data contain about 80,000 clones, approximately 80% of them singletons. The sample was peripheral blood. The receptors here all came from a man aged 60-69 years with active or convalescent COVID-19.

V gene TRBV5-6 combines with J gene TRBJ1-1; no definite D call. The germline V and J ends were trimmed by 0 bases and 0 bases, with 9 bases remaining between them. The CDR3 consists of 15 residues. Germline assignment: CDR1 SGHDT and CDR2 YYEEEE. The CDR3 region is CASSLGSRLNTEAFF. CDR3 nucleotide sequence: TGTGCCAGCAGCTTGGGGTCCAGATTGAACACTGAAGCTTTCTTT. The full variable domain, in which reference TRBV5-6 and TRBJ1-1 provide the parts outside the CDR3, is DAGVTQSPTHLIKTRGQQVTLRCSPKSGHDTVSWYQQALGQGPQFIFQYYEEEERQRGNFPDRFSGHQFPNYSSELNVNALLLGDSALYLCASSLGSRLNTEAFFGQGTRLTVV.

The chain employs TRBV7-9 and TRBJ1-1, with a weak D call TRBD1 (6 bases). CDR1 is SEHNR, CDR2 FQNEAQ, per germline (reference sequence). The CDR3 length is 17 residues. With 1 base removed from V and 6 bases from J, the gap between germline ends came to 21 bases. The DNA of the CDR3 is TGTGCCAGCAGCTTAGGCCAACCCCCAACAGGGTTCGCTGAAGCTTTCTTT. The encoded protein is CASSLGQPPTGFAEAFF.

The J gene is TRBJ2-4, the V gene TRBV9; the match to TRBD1 covers 8 bases. CDR1 SGDLS and CDR2 YYNGEE come from the germline V gene. V was pared by 0 bases and J by 7 bases, with 6 bases of the junction left unmatched. This CDR3 is built from 15 residues. The CDR3 sequence: CASSVEDRAWNIQYF. CDR3 bases: TGTGCCAGCAGCGTAGAGGACAGGGCTTGGAACATTCAGTACTTC.

This chain connects TRBV4-1 to TRBJ1-2; 10 bases fit TRBD1. The CDR3 spans 17 residues. Per germline, CDR1 MGHRA and CDR2 YSYEKL. V gave up 0 bases and J gave up 4 bases; unmatched junction bases: 8. CDR3 sequence (DNA): TGCGCCAGCAGCCAAGATCGACTAGGGACAGGGGCCTATGGCTACACCTTC. Translated, it gives CASSQDRLGTGAYGYTF.

This chain's CDR3 is CASSVGLNEKLFF. CDR3 DNA sequence: TGTGCCAGCAGCGTGGGACTTAATGAAAAACTGTTTTTT. The rearrangement joins TRBV7-8 to TRBJ1-4, with a weak D call TRBD1 (5 bases). Germline V gene sequence: CDR1 SGHVS, CDR2 FQNEAQ. Trimming pared 5 bases from V and 4 bases from J, leaving 8 bases between. This CDR3 has 13 residues.

The chain carries TRBV18 and TRBJ1-5; the D gene is possibly TRBD1 (5 bases). V dropped 3 bases and J dropped 7 bases, with 19 bases sitting between them. The CDR3 totals 16 residues. Germline values: CDR1 KGHSH, CDR2 LQKENI. CDR3 protein: CASSPSPGRAGQPQHF. The CDR3 region has the DNA TGTGCCAGCTCACCCTCTCCCGGCCGAGCAGGGCAGCCCCAGCATTTT.

This chain joins TRBV9 and TRBJ1-1, with D unclear. V was shortened by 0 bases and J by 0 bases, with 6 bases between the two germline ends. Looked up from germline, CDR1 is SGDLS and CDR2 is YYNGEE. The CDR3 sequence is 14 residues long. The chain's CDR3 is CASSVGHMNTEAFF. CDR3 DNA sequence: TGTGCCAGCAGCGTAGGGCATATGAACACTGAAGCTTTCTTT.

The genes are TRBV3-1 (or the pseudogene TRBV3-2) and TRBJ2-2; 10 bases match TRBD1. Trimming removed 3 bases from V and 6 bases from J; junction bases left unmatched: 7. This CDR3 is 16 amino acids long. CDR1 is LGHDT and CDR2 is YNNKEL in the germline V gene (reference sequence). The CDR3 spells CASSHYRGQGSGELFF. CDR3 nucleotide sequence: TGTGCCAGCAGCCACTACCGGGGACAGGGGTCCGGGGAGCTGTTTTTT.

This chain connects TRBV19 to TRBJ1-5; TRBD1 matches 9 bases. CDR1 and CDR2 from the germline V gene are LNHDA and SQIVND (reference sequence). CDR3 length: 17 amino acids. Germline trimming cut 5 bases from V and 2 bases from J; bases unmatched to any gene: 10. The CDR3 region is CASSAAGTGLGNQPQHF. In DNA form, the CDR3 reads TGTGCCAGTAGTGCAGCCGGGACAGGGCTTGGCAATCAGCCCCAGCATTTT.

The chain recombines TRBV7-2 with TRBJ1-4; D gene ambiguous. Germline values: CDR1 SGHTA, CDR2 FQGNSA. Trimming stripped 2 bases from V and 8 bases from J, with 18 bases between. The CDR3 totals 16 residues. The CDR3 reads CASSLPGRSTGEKLFF. Here the CDR3 DNA reads TGTGCCAGCAGCTTACCGGGTCGGTCCACTGGGGAAAAACTGTTTTTT. Using reference TRBV7-2 and TRBJ1-4 for the parts outside the CDR3, the full variable domain is GAGVSQSPSNKVTEKGKDVELRCDPISGHTALYWYRQSLGQGLEFLIYFQGNSAPDKSGLPSDRFSAERTGGSVSTLTIQRTQQEDSAVYLCASSLPGRSTGEKLFFGSGTQLSVL.

The rearrangement joins TRBV5-4 to TRBJ1-4, with TRBD1 identical over 12 bases. The CDR3 loop spans 15 amino acids. The trim removed 4 bases at V and 8 bases at J, leaving 6 bases unmatched. Looked up from germline, CDR1 is SGHNT and CDR2 is YYREEE (reference sequence). The CDR3, as DNA: TGTGCCAGCAGCACGGGACAGGGGGCGCGAGAAAAACTGTTTTTT. The encoded protein is CASSTGQGAREKLFF.

V is TRBV6-2 or TRBV6-3 and J is TRBJ2-1; tentative D call: TRBD2 (6 bases). The germline V gene encodes CDR1 MNHEY and CDR2 SVGEGT. The CDR3 contains 12 residues. The V end was cut by 5 bases, the J end by 14 bases, with 16 bases between. CDR3 amino acids: CASSPVAEMEFF. The CDR3 DNA reads TGTGCCAGCAGTCCCGTAGCGGAAATGGAGTTCTTC.

The genes are TRBV19 and TRBJ1-2, with D tentatively TRBD1 (5 bases). The V and J ends lost 8 bases and 0 bases respectively, with 16 bases between them. CDR1 LNHDA and CDR2 SQIVND come from the germline V gene (reference sequence). The CDR3 is made up of 15 amino acids. The CDR3 bases are TGTGCCAGTGGACAACGACGGATTTCTAACTATGGCTACACCTTC. This gives the protein CASGQRRISNYGYTF.

V and J are TRBV29-1 and TRBJ1-2; D unresolved. Germline V CDR1 and CDR2: SQVTM, ANQGSEA. There are 12 residues in the CDR3. The V end was cut by 3 bases, the J end by 2 bases, with 7 bases between. The CDR3 DNA reads as TGCAGCGTTGACGGAGTGAACTATGGCTACACCTTC. This codes for CSVDGVNYGYTF.

The sample holds one count of this clone. The V call is TRBV6-6, the J call TRBJ2-7, with 8 bases fitting TRBD1. With V trimmed by 6 bases and J by 0 bases, 4 bases remained unmatched. This CDR3 is 14 amino acids long. The germline gives CDR1 MNHNY, CDR2 SVGAGI (reference sequence). The DNA of the CDR3 is TGTGCCAGCAGCCGGGACAGGAGCTCCTACGAGCAGTACTTC. Amino acids: CASSRDRSSYEQYF.

The J gene is TRBJ1-2, the V gene TRBV4-3; tentatively, D is TRBD1 (5 bases). The germline gives CDR1 LGHNA, CDR2 YSLEER. CDR3 length equals 15 residues. V was cut by 0 bases and J by 3 bases, with 11 bases left in between. The CDR3 coding sequence is TGCGCCAGCAGCCAAGATCGCGGGGCCTACTATGGCTACACCTTC. Its translation: CASSQDRGAYYGYTF.

In its sample, this clone was seen once. The gene calls are TRBV18 and TRBJ1-1; TRBD1 agrees at 8 bases. This CDR3 region has 16 residues. Germline V lookup: CDR1 KGHSH, CDR2 LQKENI. Trimming removed 1 base from V and 5 bases from J; junction bases left unmatched: 9. This CDR3 is CASSPLRAQGGTEAFF. As DNA, the CDR3 is TGTGCCAGCTCACCACTACGGGCACAGGGGGGGACTGAAGCTTTCTTT.

This clone showed up just a few times. The V gene is TRBV24-1, the J gene TRBJ2-3; D perhaps matches TRBD1 (6 bases). Germline V gene data show CDR1 as KGHDR and CDR2 as SFDVKD. Trimming took off 1 base at V and 12 bases at J, with 13 bases between the two ends. This CDR3 is built from 13 residues. The CDR3, as DNA: TGTGCCACCAGTGATTTAACGACAGGACACCAGTATTTT. Translating gives CATSDLTTGHQYF.

The chain couples TRBV5-1 to TRBJ1-1; the D is unclear. Trimming stripped 0 bases from V and 0 bases from J, with 9 bases between. Germline V gene data show CDR1 as SGHRS and CDR2 as YFSETQ. This CDR3 region has 15 residues. CDR3: CASSLVGSLNTEAFF. The CDR3 DNA follows: TGCGCCAGCAGCTTGGTGGGCAGCCTGAACACTGAAGCTTTCTTT.

The chain is built from TRBV27 and TRBJ2-7, with TRBD2 matching over 8 bases. V was clipped by 5 bases and J by 4 bases; unmatched bases: 13. Germline V gives CDR1 MNHEY, CDR2 SMNVEV (reference sequence). The CDR3 sequence is 16 residues long. The DNA of the CDR3 is TGTGCCAGCAGTGGATTAGCGGGGCTCGGGATGTACGAGCAGTACTTC. As protein: CASSGLAGLGMYEQYF.

The chain is built from TRBV2 and TRBJ2-1; D unresolved. Per germline, CDR1 SNHLY and CDR2 FYNNEI. The CDR3 covers 14 residues. Between the trimmed V and J ends, which lost 3 bases and 0 bases, there was a span of 6 bases. The CDR3 DNA reads as TGTGCCAGCAGTGACTTGAGCTCCTACAATGAGCAGTTCTTC. Translating it yields CASSDLSSYNEQFF.

The chain employs TRBV19 and TRBJ2-1; the match to TRBD2 covers 7 bases. CDR3 size: 16 residues. Trimming took 4 bases from V and 0 from J; bases not matched to a gene: 6. Germline CDR1 and CDR2: LNHDA and SQIVND (reference sequence). The CDR3 DNA reads as TGTGCCAGTAGTACTGTTGGGGGGGGCTCCTACAATGAGCAGTTCTTC. Protein product: CASSTVGGGSYNEQFF.